This T cell receptor (beta chain) came from a study of CD4 and CD8 cells across lung adenocarcinoma regions. One entry per CDR3 protein results from TCRdb running MiXCR on the PCR reads. The table records about 16,000 distinct CDR3 sequences, 55% of them present only once. This clonotype was observed a single time. This CDR3 has 14 residues. Germline CDR1 reads MNHNS; CDR2 reads SASEGT. J was trimmed by 5 bases and V by 6 bases; bases with no gene match: 8. Localized lung adenocarcinoma, a non-small cell lung cancer, affected the donors. The chain links TRBV6-1 to TRBJ2-5, with TRBD2 matching over 8 bases. The TCR originated in a female donor with lung adenocarcinoma. The CD4 and CD8 labels of this study may be unreliable. Sequenced material: CD8+ T cells from the center of a lung tumor. The CDR3 reads CASRPAGALETQYF. The CDR3 DNA sequence: TGTGCCAGCAGACCAGCGGGAGCACTTGAGACCCAGTACTTC.